The clone carrying this T cell receptor beta chain was detected many times. What it binds is not known. This entry comes from a study of spatial heterogeneity in lung cancer. Via MiXCR, TCRdb re-called the 5' RACE reads, giving one row per CDR3 protein. The sample lists 9,500 to 12,000 distinct CDR3 sequences; 6% to 9.5% were seen once. Study results and caveats: One measure, the expanded intratumoral alpha and beta TCR count, tracked tumor mutation counts.

There are 17 residues in the CDR3. With V trimmed by 3 bases and J by 4 bases, 13 bases remained unmatched. Germline V gene lookup returns CDR1 SGHRS and CDR2 YFSETQ. The sample's time point: sample taken at primary tumor resection. Donors were roughly 70 untreated early-stage non-small cell lung cancer patients. Material for sequencing was whole RNA from tumor, nontumor lung or frozen PBMC, left unsorted. This receptor was taken from a female donor with early-stage non-small cell lung cancer. The chain links TRBV5-1 to TRBJ1-1; 9 bases agree with TRBD1. The source material was lung tumor tissue, sampled at surgery. As DNA, the CDR3 is TGCGCCAGCAGCTCTGTGACAGGGGGTAATAGGGGCACTGAAGCTTTCTTT. Protein sequence: CASSSVTGGNRGTEAFF. The variable domain in full, completed from reference TRBV5-1 and TRBJ1-1, reads KAGVTQTPRYLIKTRGQQVTLSCSPISGHRSVSWYQQTPGQGLQFLFEYFSETQRNKGNFPGRFSGRQFSNSRSEMNVSTLELGDSALYLCASSSVTGGNRGTEAFFGQGTRLTVV.